This T cell receptor (beta chain) appears in the sequencing data of a study of T cell repertoires in cytomegalovirus infection (dated by TCRdb to about 2019). Some background on the complete study: The peptide stimulations were aimed at well-studied HLA-B-restricted epitopes as well as recently identified HLA-C-restricted CMV epitopes, whose presentation resists viral immunomodulation. Donor HLA type was relevant to the analysis, as public TCR beta signatures indicated carriage of CMV infection together with the matching HLA type. The investigation overall reported the following: In the ex vivo response, HLA-C-restricted CMV-specific TCR beta clonotypes were dominant, and in two of eight donors the single most frequent clonotype came from this HLA-C-restricted group. Cumulative frequency of public TCR beta family members discriminated carriers of CMV infection plus the relevant HLA type in this cohort and an independent approximately 400-donor cohort.

The reads were generated on an Illumina HiSeq 1500. TCRdb reprocessing: public reads trimmed at Q25 with fastp, clones called with MiXCR, in-frame beta chains kept. Here each entry gathers all rows of one CDR3 protein and keeps the most common genes and DNA. For this sample the table gives about 920,000 distinct CDR3 sequences, of which roughly 30% were detected only once. The ten largest account for over 12% of the sample. The germline V gene (reference sequence) provides CDR1 LNHDA and CDR2 SQIVND. The CDR3 contains 18 residues, cysteine and phenylalanine counted. Kept here is only the CDR3 DNA, which spans 54 bases and is read in frame from base 1. Relative to germline, V is missing 3 bases and J is missing 4 bases, with 8 bases of the junction outside any gene match. The intended sense of this specimen's treatment or condition label: in vitro stimulation with specific CMV peptide epitopes to enrich CMV-specific T cells.

As concerns this clonotype: The antigen it binds to is not known. Base qualities were left out, and no much larger clone turns up one base away.

The source material was cultured CD8+ T cells from PBMCs, sampled from culture after CMV antigen stimulation. Recombination connected TRBV19 to TRBJ2-1; 14 central nucleotides agree with TRBD2. This TCR derives from a human donor in good health (CMV status not recorded). Some clones in this sample may be carry-over from other donors' samples. In nucleotide form, the sequence is TGTGCCAGTAGTATCTCGGGACTAGCGGGGGCCACTTACAATGAGCAGTTCTTC. Protein translation: CASSISGLAGATYNEQFF.